This note documents a single TCR beta chain sequence. Its antigen is still unknown. The CDR3 sequence is 15 residues long. Trimming at V came to 4 bases and at J to 6 bases, leaving 6 bases not matched to a gene. Per the germline V gene, CDR1 is SGHTA and CDR2 is FQGTGA. Amplification used 60 Vbeta primers and 13 Jbeta primers. Clones were sequenced by immunoSEQ multiplex PCR, and TCRdb holds only the in-frame ones, with some missing. Of under 200,000 clones listed, roughly 84% are singletons. The data stem from a study of cytomegalovirus exposure and HLA in healthy donors. Points from the study as a whole: Associated with cytomegalovirus, according to the listing, were some 180 TCR beta chains. Of the V segments, some could not be distinguished, including TRBV6-2 and TRBV6-3, and were excluded.

This TCR came from a man younger than 35 in good health and CMV-seronegative. The sequencing input was PBMCs. The chain couples TRBV7-3 to TRBJ2-7, with TRBD2 matching 13 bases. CDR3 amino acids: CASSSRTSGSSEQYF. CDR3 nucleotides: TGTGCCAGCAGCTCTCGGACTAGCGGGAGTTCCGAGCAGTACTTC.